This T cell receptor beta chain was profiled in a study of blood T cell repertoires in COVID-19. Study-level information: Some COVID-19 samples were acute and others convalescent; all came from the United States, Italy and Spain. T cells, B-cell-depleted T cells, or PBMCs supplied cDNA or gDNA.

Germline trimming cut 6 bases from V and 7 bases from J; bases unmatched to any gene: 9. This CDR3 is 15 amino acids long. Germline V gives CDR1 SGHDT, CDR2 YYEEEE. In the original analysis: Reference gene primer amplification in the assay estimated nucleated cell counts. TCRdb's copy holds only in-frame clones and misses some; the assay was immunoSEQ multiplex PCR. D and trimming were read from the DNA, whereas the V and J calls and clone size are those reported in that table. The table records approximately 150,000 clones, about 87% of them present only once. This TCR came from a man between 60 and 70 years old who had recovered from COVID-19. The sequenced sample consisted of PBMCs or T cells enriched from blood (not recorded which). J is TRBJ2-1 and V is TRBV5-6; TRBD2 matches at 11 bases. The CDR3 reads CASIPLAGGRNEQFF. The CDR3, as DNA: TGTGCCAGCATACCTTTAGCGGGGGGGAGGAATGAGCAGTTCTTC.